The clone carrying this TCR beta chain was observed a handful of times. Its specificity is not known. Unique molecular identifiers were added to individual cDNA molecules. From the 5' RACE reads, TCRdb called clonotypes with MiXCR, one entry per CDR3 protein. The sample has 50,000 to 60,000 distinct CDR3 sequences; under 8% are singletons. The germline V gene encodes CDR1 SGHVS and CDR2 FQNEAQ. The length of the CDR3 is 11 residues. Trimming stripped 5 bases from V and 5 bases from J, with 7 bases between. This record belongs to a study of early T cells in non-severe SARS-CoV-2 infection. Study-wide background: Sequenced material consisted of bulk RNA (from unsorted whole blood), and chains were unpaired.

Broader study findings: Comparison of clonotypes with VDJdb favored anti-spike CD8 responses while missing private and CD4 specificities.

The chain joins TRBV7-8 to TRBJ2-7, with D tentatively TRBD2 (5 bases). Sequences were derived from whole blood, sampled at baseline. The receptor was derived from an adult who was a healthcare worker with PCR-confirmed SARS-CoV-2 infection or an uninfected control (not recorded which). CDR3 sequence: CASSPGNEQYF. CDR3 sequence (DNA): TGTGCCAGCAGCCCCGGGAACGAGCAGTACTTC. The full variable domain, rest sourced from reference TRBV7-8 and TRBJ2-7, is GAGVSQSPRYKVAKRGQDVALRCDPISGHVSLFWYQQALGQGPEFLTYFQNEAQLDKSGLPSDRFFAERPEGSVSTLKIQRTQQEDSAVYLCASSPGNEQYFGPGTRLTVT.